A single sample is the source of the 7 T cell receptor beta chains below, sequenced in a study of cytomegalovirus exposure and HLA in healthy donors. Primers for the PCR totalled 60 Vbeta and 13 Jbeta. Assay used: immunoSEQ multiplex PCR; TCRdb lists only in-frame clones, some missing. This sample has about 210,000 clones, with under 85% found just once. Sequences were obtained from PBMCs. Receptor source: a woman in her 50s in good health and CMV-seropositive.

DNA for the CDR3: TGTGCCAGCAGTGACGGGCCCGGGGGCACCATATATTTT. Amino acids: CASSDGPGGTIYF. V gene TRBV27 combines with J gene TRBJ1-3; tentative D call: TRBD1 (5 bases). V was pared by 5 bases and J by 9 bases, with 14 bases between. The CDR3 sequence is 13 residues long. Per germline, CDR1 MNHEY and CDR2 SMNVEV (reference sequence).

The chain links TRBV5-1 to TRBJ1-1; 9 bases match TRBD1. Germline V CDR1 and CDR2: SGHRS, YFSETQ. J gave up 5 bases and V 3 bases, and 5 bases lay outside the gene matches. CDR3 size: 14 residues. CDR3 DNA sequence: TGCGCCAGCAGCTCGGGGACAGGGAATACTGAAGCTTTCTTT. As protein: CASSSGTGNTEAFF.

The chain has TRBV2 and TRBJ2-7; 12 nucleotides line up with TRBD1. This CDR3 has 14 amino acids. V lost 8 bases to trimming and J lost 5 bases; unmatched junction nucleotides: 7. Germline V gives CDR1 SNHLY, CDR2 FYNNEI. The CDR3 is CASDRGQGANEQYF. The CDR3 region has the DNA TGTGCCAGCGATAGGGGACAGGGGGCGAACGAGCAGTACTTC.

The gene calls are TRBV15 and TRBJ2-3; D might be TRBD1 (6 bases). This CDR3 contains 15 residues. Trimming took off 2 bases at V and 6 bases at J, with 15 bases between the two ends. Per the germline V gene, CDR1 is LNHNV and CDR2 is YYDKDF (reference sequence). CDR3 residues: CATSRKGGWKDTQYF. As DNA, the CDR3 is TGTGCCACCAGCAGAAAAGGGGGTTGGAAGGATACGCAGTATTTT. Full variable domain (remainder filled in from reference TRBV15 and TRBJ2-3): DAMVIQNPRYQVTQFGKPVTLSCSQTLNHNVMYWYQQKSSQAPKLLFHYYDKDFNNEADTPDNFQSRRPNTSFCFLDIRSPGLGDTAMYLCATSRKGGWKDTQYFGPGTRLTVL.

The chain uses TRBV4-1 and TRBJ2-1, with TRBD2 identical over 8 bases. V shed 1 base, J shed 15 bases, and the junction held 17 bases outside the gene matches. Germline CDR1 and CDR2: MGHRA and YSYEKL. The CDR3 runs 16 residues. The CDR3 coding sequence is TGCGCCAGCAGCCAAGGAACATTACCGGGACTAGTCGTTCCGTTCTTC. This codes for CASSQGTLPGLVVPFF.

V gene TRBV5-3 combines with J gene TRBJ2-7, with 7 bases lining up with TRBD1. TRBV5-3 is filed as an ORF, its function uncertain. The ends lost 0 bases at V and 3 bases at J; junction bases unmatched: 9. The length of the CDR3 is 16 residues. For the CDR3, the DNA is TGTGCCAGAAGCTTGGCTATGACAGGGTGTCGCTACGAGCAGTACTTC. This encodes CARSLAMTGCRYEQYF.

This rearrangement joins TRBV11-2 to TRBJ1-1; D is possibly TRBD1 (6 bases). Per the germline V gene, CDR1 is SGHAT and CDR2 is FQNNGV. The length of the CDR3 is 14 residues. Deletions cut 5 bases from V and 4 bases from J, with 14 bases between. This CDR3 is CASSPVTGFTEAFF. The CDR3 DNA is TGTGCCAGCAGCCCCGTAACAGGGTTCACTGAAGCTTTCTTT.